The 26 T cell receptor beta chains listed next were all sequenced from one sample in a study of T cell responses to AZD1222 COVID-19 vaccine. The assay was immunoSEQ multiplex PCR, and TCRdb's table has in-frame clones only and misses some. The repertoire holds roughly 120,000 clones, with approximately 85% as singletons. The sample was peripheral blood, taken on day 0 of AZD1222 vaccination. These receptors came from an adult in good health.

The rearrangement joins TRBV11-2 to TRBJ1-1, with D possibly matching TRBD1 (5 bases). V dropped 5 bases and J dropped 4 bases, with 20 bases sitting between them. The germline V gene has CDR1 SGHAT and CDR2 FQNNGV. This CDR3 has 16 residues. CDR3 sequence reads: CASSDGRGRKTTEAFF. The CDR3, as DNA: TGTGCCAGCAGCGACGGTAGGGGAAGGAAGACCACTGAAGCTTTCTTT.

This sequence joins TRBV6-5 and TRBJ1-4, with 8 bases aligning to TRBD1. The J segment lost 7 bases and the V segment lost 8 bases, leaving 6 bases of the junction unmatched. CDR1 and CDR2 (germline): MNHEY, SVGAGI. CDR3 length: 13 amino acids. The CDR3 DNA sequence: TGTGCCAGCTCAGGGGGCGAGAGTGAAAAACTGTTTTTT. Its protein is CASSGGESEKLFF.

The chain links TRBV7-9 to TRBJ1-2; a possible D gene is TRBD1 (5 bases). The V and J ends lost 7 bases and 5 bases respectively, with 8 bases between them. Germline CDR1 is SEHNR and CDR2 is FQNEAQ (reference sequence). This CDR3 contains 11 residues. CDR3 region: CASMGGYGYTF. The CDR3 DNA sequence: TGTGCCAGCATGGGGGGATATGGCTACACCTTC. The full variable domain, rest sourced from reference TRBV7-9 and TRBJ1-2, is DTGVSQNPRHKITKRGQNVTFRCDPISEHNRLYWYRQTLGQGPEFLTYFQNEAQLEKSRLLSDRFSAERPKGSFSTLEIQRTEQGDSAMYLCASMGGYGYTFGSGTRLTVV.

CDR3 sequence (DNA): TGTGCCACCAGTGATCCCAGGACGGAAAACACCATATATTTT. It translates to CATSDPRTENTIYF. The chain has TRBV24-1 and TRBJ1-3; unclear D gene. CDR1 and CDR2 from the germline V gene are KGHDR and SFDVKD. This CDR3 comprises 14 residues. Trimming removed 3 bases from V and 6 bases from J, with 11 bases in between.

This CDR3 is CASSWQPTQPQHF. As DNA, the CDR3 is TGTGCCAGTAGTTGGCAACCGACCCAGCCCCAGCATTTT. The genes are TRBV19 and TRBJ1-5; no firm D call. CDR1 and CDR2 from the germline V gene are LNHDA and SQIVND (reference sequence). Trimming took off 5 bases at V and 7 bases at J, with 12 bases between the two ends. The length of the CDR3 is 13 residues.

This chain joins TRBV6-2 or TRBV6-3 and TRBJ1-5, with no clear D. Germline loops: CDR1 MNHEY, CDR2 SVGEGT. The CDR3 is 14 residues long. Trimming cost V 2 bases and J 2 bases, with 7 bases left between them. The CDR3 sequence is CASSYVTGNQPQHF. The CDR3 DNA follows: TGTGCCAGCAGTTACGTAACAGGCAATCAGCCCCAGCATTTT.

The rearrangement links TRBV6-1 to TRBJ2-1; 7 bases are shared with TRBD1. V lost 3 bases to trimming and J lost 4 bases; unmatched junction nucleotides: 6. The CDR3 has 15 amino acids. Germline CDR1 reads MNHNS; CDR2 reads SASEGT. The DNA of the CDR3 is TGTGCCAGCAGTGATGCGAGGGGGCCTTACAATGAGCAGTTCTTC. Residues: CASSDARGPYNEQFF.

The rearrangement links TRBV5-6 to TRBJ1-3; no definite D call. The length of the CDR3 is 14 residues. V lost 4 bases and J 1 base, leaving 9 bases between the germline ends. Germline CDR1 and CDR2: SGHDT and YYEEEE. CDR3 loop: CASSAGRSGNTIYF. CDR3 bases: TGTGCCAGCAGCGCGGGCCGATCTGGAAACACCATATATTTT. Based on the CDR3 plus reference TRBV5-6 and TRBJ1-3, the full variable domain is DAGVTQSPTHLIKTRGQQVTLRCSPKSGHDTVSWYQQALGQGPQFIFQYYEEEERQRGNFPDRFSGHQFPNYSSELNVNALLLGDSALYLCASSAGRSGNTIYFGEGSWLTVV.

The J gene is TRBJ1-1, the V gene TRBV2; the D gene is possibly TRBD1 (6 bases). In germline, CDR1 is SNHLY, CDR2 FYNNEI. The length of the CDR3 is 13 residues. Trimming took off 6 bases at V and 3 bases at J, with 11 bases between the two ends. The CDR3 DNA sequence: TGTGCCAGCAGAACAGGGTTGGACACTGAAGCTTTCTTT. Its protein is CASRTGLDTEAFF.

There are a few counts of this clone. J is TRBJ2-1 and V is TRBV5-4; tentatively, D is TRBD1 (5 bases). Trimming cost V 0 bases and J 8 bases, with 9 bases left between them. In germline, CDR1 is SGHNT, CDR2 YYREEE (reference sequence). The CDR3 has 13 amino acids. CDR3 in DNA: TGTGCCAGCAGCTTGGCCGAAGGGGATGAGCAGTTCTTC. This sequence encodes CASSLAEGDEQFF.

CDR3 in amino acids: CATVVGGSQNTGELFF. CDR3 coding DNA: TGTGCCACCGTTGTGGGGGGGTCGCAGAACACCGGGGAGCTGTTTTTT. The rearrangement joins TRBV2 to TRBJ2-2; TRBD2 matches 7 bases. J was trimmed by 1 base and V by 10 bases; bases with no gene match: 12. Looked up from germline, CDR1 is SNHLY and CDR2 is FYNNEI. The CDR3 extends over 16 amino acids.

The chain is built from TRBV9 and TRBJ2-1; TRBD1 or TRBD2 may be the D gene (5 bases each). V was cut by 5 bases and J by 8 bases, with 5 bases left in between. The CDR3 length is 10 residues. Germline CDR1 is SGDLS and CDR2 is YYNGEE. The CDR3 region is CASRGDEQFF. The CDR3 nucleotides are TGTGCCAGCAGGGGGGATGAGCAGTTCTTC.

The chain couples TRBV5-6 to TRBJ2-7, with D tentatively TRBD2 (5 bases). CDR3 length equals 12 residues. The ends were cut back, 3 bases at V and 7 bases at J, with 11 bases in the middle. Per germline, CDR1 SGHDT and CDR2 YYEEEE. The CDR3 DNA is TGTGCCAGCAGCTGGGCGACGGGGGAGCAGTACTTC. Its translation: CASSWATGEQYF.

The chain employs TRBV12-3 or TRBV12-4 and TRBJ2-7; D remains ambiguous. The CDR3 runs to 12 residues. V gave up 1 base and J gave up 5 bases, with 6 bases separating them. CDR3 nucleotide sequence: TGTGCCAGCAGTTTAGTCCGGAACGAGCAGTACTTC. This translates into CASSLVRNEQYF.

The chain couples TRBV5-1 to TRBJ2-7; D unclear. Germline-derived CDR1 and CDR2 are SGHRS and YFSETQ. Trimming pared 2 bases from V and 3 bases from J, leaving 9 bases between. The CDR3 spans 13 residues. The CDR3 protein is CASSFSSFYEQYF. The CDR3 DNA reads TGCGCCAGCAGCTTTAGCAGCTTCTACGAGCAGTACTTC.

J is TRBJ1-1 and V is TRBV5-6; 10 nucleotides match TRBD1. The germline V gene encodes CDR1 SGHDT and CDR2 YYEEEE. CDR3 size: 16 residues. J was trimmed by 6 bases and V by 4 bases; bases with no gene match: 12. The DNA of the CDR3 is TGTGCCAGCAGCCCGCGACAGGGGGCGACTTACTCTGAAGCTTTCTTT. This gives the protein CASSPRQGATYSEAFF.

The rearrangement links TRBV11-2 to TRBJ2-2; 8 bases are a match to TRBD1. There are 16 residues in the CDR3. Germline trimming cut 2 bases from V and 4 bases from J; bases unmatched to any gene: 6. Germline CDR1 SGHAT, CDR2 FQNNGV. CDR3 DNA: TGTGCCAGCAGCTTACCCGGACAGGGAGGCACCGGGGAGCTGTTTTTT. It yields the protein CASSLPGQGGTGELFF.

This clone was counted between two and nine times. The chain couples TRBV28 to TRBJ2-7, with TRBD1 matching over 8 bases. Trimming at V came to 4 bases and at J to 5 bases, leaving 7 bases not matched to a gene. This CDR3 is built from 14 residues. The germline gives CDR1 MDHEN, CDR2 SYDVKM. The CDR3 loop reads CASSSGQGWDEQYF. The DNA of the CDR3 is TGTGCCAGCAGTTCTGGACAGGGTTGGGACGAGCAGTACTTC.

The genes are TRBV24-1 and TRBJ2-1, with 10 positions matching TRBD1. The ends lost 5 bases at V and 8 bases at J; junction bases unmatched: 2. This CDR3 region has 13 residues. Germline values: CDR1 KGHDR, CDR2 SFDVKD. The CDR3 is CATSGTGGHEQFF. CDR3 in DNA: TGTGCCACCAGTGGGACAGGGGGACATGAGCAGTTCTTC.

CDR3 loop: CATLPTGMNTEAFF. In DNA, the CDR3 is TGTGCCACCCTCCCCACAGGGATGAACACTGAAGCTTTCTTT. The chain recombines TRBV19 with TRBJ1-1; TRBD1 might be the D (6 bases). CDR1 and CDR2 (germline): LNHDA, SQIVND (reference sequence). The CDR3 is made up of 14 amino acids. V lost 10 bases and J 0 bases, leaving 15 bases between the germline ends.

The J gene is TRBJ1-6, the V gene TRBV7-9, with a tentative D call TRBD1 (5 bases). The CDR3 extends over 15 amino acids. Germline assignment: CDR1 SEHNR and CDR2 FQNEAQ (reference sequence). V lost 4 bases, J lost 7 bases, and 14 bases lay in between. For the CDR3, the DNA is TGTGCCAGCAGCTCTGACTGGGCAGGGAATTCACCCCTCCACTTT. Translating it yields CASSSDWAGNSPLHF.

The chain carries TRBV10-3 and TRBJ1-1; TRBD1 aligns across 10 bases. Germline V lookup: CDR1 ENHRY, CDR2 SYGVKD. This CDR3 region has 15 residues. The trim removed 4 bases at V and 3 bases at J, leaving 5 bases unmatched. The CDR3, as DNA: TGTGCCATCAGTGGAAGACAGGGGGCGGACACTGAAGCTTTCTTT. This sequence encodes CAISGRQGADTEAFF.

The CDR3 DNA sequence: TGTGCCACGGGGACCCTTGGGACTTCTGAAGCTTTCTTT. This gives the protein CATGTLGTSEAFF. The genes are TRBV15 and TRBJ1-1, with a weak D call TRBD1 (5 bases). The germline CDR1 and CDR2 sequences are LNHNV and YYDKDF (reference sequence). CDR3 size: 13 residues. Trimming removed 9 bases from V and 6 bases from J, with 17 bases in between. Together with reference TRBV15 and TRBJ1-1, the CDR3 gives the full variable domain: DAMVIQNPRYQVTQFGKPVTLSCSQTLNHNVMYWYQQKSSQAPKLLFHYYDKDFNNEADTPDNFQSRRPNTSFCFLDIRSPGLGDTAMYLCATGTLGTSEAFFGQGTRLTVV.

This clone came up a few times. The genes are TRBV7-2 and TRBJ2-6, with 7 bases aligning to TRBD2. CDR1 and CDR2 (germline): SGHTA, FQGNSA. V lost 7 bases to trimming and J lost 2 bases; unmatched junction nucleotides: 14. The CDR3 covers 18 residues. CDR3 protein: CASTANWGGPPGANVLTF. In DNA, the CDR3 is TGTGCCAGCACCGCAAATTGGGGGGGTCCCCCTGGGGCCAACGTCCTGACTTTC.

Turning to this clone: Germline is not matched at one junction end, which may reflect a read error. The chain joins TRBV6-6 to TRBJ1-1, with a weak D call TRBD1 (6 bases). This CDR3 has 17 amino acids. Germline V lookup: CDR1 MNHNY, CDR2 SVGAGI (reference sequence). In DNA form, the CDR3 reads TGTGCCAGCAGTCATGGACAGACCATTGCTATGAAGACTGAAGCTTTCTTT. Its protein is CASSHGQTIAMKTEAFF.

The chain uses TRBV6-2 or TRBV6-3 and TRBJ1-2, with a weak D call TRBD1 (6 bases). The CDR3 is 13 amino acids. The V end lost 6 bases, the J end lost 5 bases, and 13 bases lay between the germline ends. Germline assignment: CDR1 MNHEY and CDR2 SVGEGT. The CDR3: CASRYPGAYGYTF. The CDR3 bases are TGTGCCAGCAGGTACCCGGGGGCTTATGGCTACACCTTC.